Below, 3 T cell receptor beta chains from the same sample are listed, as sequenced in a study of T cell responses to AZD1222 COVID-19 vaccine. The protocol was immunoSEQ multiplex PCR, while the TCRdb copy is restricted to in-frame clones and leaves out a portion. Of about 130,000 clones in the sample, roughly nine tenths are singletons; the top ten hold 5.5% to 7%. Sequencing was performed on peripheral blood, taken on day 0 of AZD1222 vaccination. The receptors stem from an adult in good health.

The V and J genes are TRBV7-6 and TRBJ2-3; 12 nucleotides match TRBD2. Germline lookup yields CDR1 SGHVS and CDR2 FNYEAQ. The CDR3 is 18 residues long. Losses at the gene ends were 2 bases for V and 3 bases for J; bases not matched to a gene: 9. The CDR3 bases are TGTGCCAGCAGCTTACACCATCTAGCGGGGGGGCGAACAGATACGCAGTATTTT. This encodes CASSLHHLAGGRTDTQYF.

The chain combines TRBV7-9 with TRBJ2-1; D is uncertain. The CDR3 length is 15 residues. Trimming left V 5 bases short and J 2 bases short, with 13 bases between. CDR1 is SEHNR, CDR2 FQNEAQ, per germline (reference sequence). Here the CDR3 reads CASSLESDPYNEQFF. The DNA for the CDR3 is TGTGCCAGCAGCCTAGAATCGGACCCCTACAATGAGCAGTTCTTC.

The chain recombines TRBV5-6 with TRBJ2-7, with unresolved D. This CDR3 region has 13 residues. Trimming removed 6 bases at V and 3 bases at J, with 13 bases between. The V gene's germline CDR1 is SGHDT and CDR2 YYEEEE. The CDR3 sequence is CASTHSPDYEQYF. The CDR3 DNA sequence: TGTGCCAGCACCCATTCTCCCGACTACGAGCAGTACTTC.